The 31 T cell receptor beta chains below were found in one sample sequenced in a study of radiotherapy plus CTLA-4 blockade in lung cancer. Only in-frame clones appear in the TCRdb table, and some are missing; sequencing was by immunoSEQ multiplex PCR. The data hold tens of thousands of clones, with less than 90% observed a single time. The input for sequencing was peripheral blood, taken from a patient treated with radiotherapy plus ipilimumab. The source is a human donor with non-small cell lung cancer who had stable disease on radiotherapy plus ipilimumab.

The rearrangement links TRBV5-1 to TRBJ1-4, with TRBD1 matching 9 bases. CDR1 is SGHRS and CDR2 is YFSETQ in the germline V gene. V gave up 0 bases and J gave up 5 bases; unmatched junction bases: 5. CDR3 length: 16 residues. The CDR3 DNA reads as TGCGCCAGCAGCTTGGAGGGACAGGGATTAAATGAAAAACTGTTTTTT. Its translation is CASSLEGQGLNEKLFF.

Only one count was recorded for this clone. The V call is TRBV7-2, the J call TRBJ1-2; no definite D call. CDR1 and CDR2 from the germline V gene are SGHTA and FQGNSA. The CDR3 has 14 residues. The V and J ends lost 7 bases and 4 bases respectively, with 16 bases between them. This CDR3 reads CASKLSEGTYGYTF. In nucleotides, the CDR3 is TGTGCCAGCAAGCTTTCAGAGGGTACCTATGGCTACACCTTC.

This chain joins TRBV5-4 and TRBJ1-1, with D maybe TRBD1 (6 bases). CDR3 length: 13 amino acids. From germline, CDR1 is SGHNT and CDR2 YYREEE (reference sequence). Trimming stripped 1 base from V and 5 bases from J, with 9 bases between. The CDR3 spells CASSLIQGTEAFF. CDR3 nucleotides: TGTGCCAGCAGCTTGATACAGGGAACTGAAGCTTTCTTT.

V usage is TRBV30 and J usage is TRBJ1-3, with 10 bases aligning to TRBD1. Unmatched junction bases numbered 7, after V lost 1 base and J lost 7 bases. Looked up from germline, CDR1 is GTSNPN and CDR2 is SVGIG (reference sequence). This CDR3 spans 15 amino acids. The CDR3 nucleotides read TGTGCCTGGAGTGCAGGACAGGGGGTAGGGAACACCATATATTTT. It yields the protein CAWSAGQGVGNTIYF.

V gene TRBV29-1 combines with J gene TRBJ2-7; TRBD2 might be the D (5 bases). CDR3 size: 13 residues. V was cut by 0 bases and J by 9 bases, with 15 bases left in between. Per the germline V gene, CDR1 is SQVTM and CDR2 is ANQGSEA. The CDR3 nucleotides are TGCAGCGTTGAAGATCGACTCGGGGTTGCGCAGTACTTC. Protein sequence: CSVEDRLGVAQYF.

This chain uses TRBV7-9 with TRBJ2-7; the D gene is possibly TRBD2 (5 bases). The length of the CDR3 is 15 residues. The germline CDR1 and CDR2 sequences are SEHNR and FQNEAQ (reference sequence). Trimming removed 4 bases from V and 5 bases from J, with 18 bases in between. In nucleotides, the CDR3 is TGTGCCAGCAGCTCCGGACGGGTCCGAGGGAACGAGCAGTACTTC. Translation: CASSSGRVRGNEQYF.

The V call is TRBV2, the J call TRBJ2-5, with D possibly being TRBD1 (5 bases). Trimming took off 4 bases at V and 2 bases at J, with 5 bases between the two ends. CDR1 and CDR2 (germline): SNHLY, FYNNEI. This CDR3 contains 12 residues. The CDR3 sequence is CASSGQQETQYF. The CDR3 region has the DNA TGTGCCAGCAGTGGACAGCAAGAGACCCAGTACTTC.

The V call is TRBV5-1, the J call TRBJ1-1, with a tentative D call TRBD1 (6 bases). The length of the CDR3 is 14 residues. Germline lookup yields CDR1 SGHRS and CDR2 YFSETQ. Trimming stripped 6 bases from V and 0 bases from J, with 12 bases between. CDR3 coding DNA: TGCGCCAGCACAATGACAGGTATGAACACTGAAGCTTTCTTT. Its translation is CASTMTGMNTEAFF. Drawing the rest from reference TRBV5-1 and TRBJ1-1, the complete variable domain is KAGVTQTPRYLIKTRGQQVTLSCSPISGHRSVSWYQQTPGQGLQFLFEYFSETQRNKGNFPGRFSGRQFSNSRSEMNVSTLELGDSALYLCASTMTGMNTEAFFGQGTRLTVV.

The rearrangement links TRBV2 to TRBJ2-7; 9 nucleotides line up with TRBD2. This CDR3 is 15 amino acids long. The V segment lost 8 bases and the J segment 0 bases; nucleotides outside the gene matches: 8. Germline CDR1 reads SNHLY; CDR2 reads FYNNEI. CDR3 in amino acids: CASGDLAGSSYEQYF. CDR3 nucleotide sequence: TGTGCCAGCGGAGATCTAGCGGGGAGCTCCTACGAGCAGTACTTC.

The rearrangement joins TRBV5-1 to TRBJ2-1; 16 bases map to TRBD2. The CDR3 is 16 amino acids. Germline CDR1 SGHRS, CDR2 YFSETQ. V lost 4 bases and J lost 5; bases outside the gene matches: 3. CDR3 region: CASSPGLAGGHNEQFF. CDR3 sequence (DNA): TGCGCCAGCAGCCCGGGACTAGCGGGGGGGCACAATGAGCAGTTCTTC.

To note about this clone: One end of the junction fails to match germline, which may point to a read error. The chain couples TRBV11-2 to TRBJ2-7; TRBD1 agrees at 8 bases. There are 13 residues in the CDR3. CDR1 SGHAT and CDR2 FQNNGV come from the germline V gene. The CDR3 protein is CASSLDRGYEQYF. CDR3 nucleotides: TGTGCCAGCAGCCTAGACAGGGGCTACGAGCAGTACTTC.

This chain uses TRBV11-2 with TRBJ2-2; possible D gene TRBD2, 5 bases. Trimming stripped 5 bases from V and 6 bases from J, with 16 bases between. CDR1 and CDR2 (germline): SGHAT, FQNNGV. The CDR3 is made up of 15 amino acids. CDR3 in DNA: TGTGCCAGCAGCCTAGCTCTAAGGGTAGCCGGGGAGCTGTTTTTT. Amino acids: CASSLALRVAGELFF.

The chain couples TRBV5-1 to TRBJ2-6; no clear D. Germline CDR1 reads SGHRS; CDR2 reads YFSETQ. The CDR3 loop spans 16 amino acids. Trimming removed 4 bases at V and 0 bases at J, with 11 bases between. The CDR3 region is CASSPFVDSGANVLTF. The CDR3 bases are TGCGCCAGCAGCCCCTTTGTAGACTCTGGGGCCAACGTCCTGACTTTC.

This rearrangement joins TRBV9 to TRBJ1-3; D unresolved. Germline CDR1 reads SGDLS; CDR2 reads YYNGEE. CDR3 length: 12 amino acids. Trimming took off 4 bases at V and 6 bases at J, with 8 bases between the two ends. The CDR3 region has the DNA TGTGCCAGCAGCCCAGCGAAAAACACCATATATTTT. Protein sequence: CASSPAKNTIYF.

The chain employs TRBV7-8 and TRBJ2-7; the match to TRBD1 covers 11 bases. Germline-derived CDR1 and CDR2 are SGHVS and FQNEAQ. This CDR3 has 15 residues. Trimming took 5 bases from V and 0 from J; bases not matched to a gene: 3. As DNA, the CDR3 is TGTGCCAGCAGCGGACAGGGGGCCCTCTCCTACGAGCAGTACTTC. Protein sequence: CASSGQGALSYEQYF.

The chain has TRBV4-2 and TRBJ2-7, with 9 bases aligning to TRBD2. Germline lookup yields CDR1 LGHNA and CDR2 YNFKEQ. Trimming at V came to 4 bases and at J to 1 base, leaving 8 bases not matched to a gene. The CDR3 has 16 amino acids. DNA for the CDR3: TGTGCCAGCAGCCCAGCGGGAGGCGGACTTTCCTACGAGCAGTACTTC. This sequence encodes CASSPAGGGLSYEQYF.

This chain uses TRBV9 with TRBJ2-3; TRBD2 matches 16 bases. After removal of 0 bases from V and 9 bases from J, the junction contained 19 bases not matched to a gene. The CDR3 consists of 21 residues. CDR1 and CDR2 from the germline V gene are SGDLS and YYNGEE. CDR3 protein: CASSVAPGLAGGRNPQSTQYF. CDR3 coding DNA: TGTGCCAGCAGCGTAGCCCCGGGACTAGCGGGGGGGAGGAACCCTCAGTCGACGCAGTATTTT. The full variable domain, completed using reference TRBV9 and TRBJ2-3, is DSGVTQTPKHLITATGQRVTLRCSPRSGDLSVYWYQQSLDQGLQFLIQYYNGEERAKGNILERFSAQQFPDLHSELNLSSLELGDSALYFCASSVAPGLAGGRNPQSTQYFGPGTRLTVL.

V gene TRBV9 combines with J gene TRBJ2-1, with TRBD1 as a possible D gene (6 bases). The germline CDR1 and CDR2 sequences are SGDLS and YYNGEE. V was trimmed by 4 bases and J by 7 bases, leaving 12 bases between them. CDR3 length: 13 residues. DNA of the CDR3: TGTGCCAGCAGCCCCCGGGACATAAATGAGCAGTTCTTC. It codes for CASSPRDINEQFF. Looking up the rest from reference TRBV9 and TRBJ2-1 gives the full variable domain: DSGVTQTPKHLITATGQRVTLRCSPRSGDLSVYWYQQSLDQGLQFLIQYYNGEERAKGNILERFSAQQFPDLHSELNLSSLELGDSALYFCASSPRDINEQFFGPGTRLTVL.

This clone was seen once. The chain employs TRBV13 and TRBJ2-2, with 9 nucleotides matching TRBD2. Germline V gene sequence: CDR1 PRHDT, CDR2 FYEKMQ (reference sequence). This CDR3 region has 16 residues. Germline trimming cut 5 bases from V and 4 bases from J; bases unmatched to any gene: 8. In DNA, the CDR3 is TGTGCCAGCAGCCTCGGGCTAGCGGGGACCACCGGGGAGCTGTTTTTT. Translating gives CASSLGLAGTTGELFF.

This CDR3 is CASSLWDRGREKLFF. Written as DNA, the CDR3 is TGTGCCAGCAGCTTATGGGACCGAGGTCGGGAAAAACTGTTTTTT. The rearrangement links TRBV7-2 to TRBJ1-4, with D possibly TRBD1 on 5 matching bases. This CDR3 is 15 amino acids long. The V and J ends lost 2 bases and 8 bases respectively, with 15 bases between them. CDR1 and CDR2 from the germline V gene are SGHTA and FQGNSA.

The chain uses TRBV28 and TRBJ2-1, with D possibly matching TRBD2 (6 bases). Germline-derived CDR1 and CDR2 are MDHEN and SYDVKM. V lost 3 bases, J lost 7 bases, and 16 bases lay in between. The CDR3 sequence is 15 residues long. The CDR3 DNA follows: TGTGCCAGCAGTTTCGAGGGCCGGGCGGGGAATGAGCAGTTCTTC. Encoded protein: CASSFEGRAGNEQFF.

As for this clone: Other nucleotide sequences in the sample specify the same CDR3. The rearrangement uses TRBV7-2 and TRBJ2-2, with 8 bases lining up with TRBD1. V trimming: 5 bases; J trimming: 5 bases; junction bases outside the gene matches: 4. The CDR3 runs to 14 residues. CDR1 is SGHTA and CDR2 is FQGNSA in the germline V gene. The CDR3 region is CASSQGAGTGELFF. CDR3 sequence (DNA): TGTGCCAGCAGCCAGGGGGCCGGGACCGGGGAGCTGTTTTTT.

The chain joins TRBV7-8 to TRBJ2-1, with D uncertain. This CDR3 region has 12 residues. V lost 2 bases, J lost 7 bases, and 6 bases lay in between. CDR1 and CDR2 (germline): SGHVS, FQNEAQ. CDR3 sequence: CASSLTDNEQFF. In DNA form, the CDR3 reads TGTGCCAGCAGCTTAACGGATAATGAGCAGTTCTTC.

This clone came up a few times. The J gene is TRBJ2-3, the V gene TRBV6-5, with a tentative D call TRBD1 (5 bases). Trimming removed 4 bases at V and 4 bases at J, with 18 bases between. This CDR3 has 16 amino acids. The germline CDR1 and CDR2 sequences are MNHEY and SVGAGI. CDR3 protein: CASSSYSGNRADTQYF. CDR3 nucleotide sequence: TGTGCCAGCAGTTCATATTCAGGGAATAGGGCAGATACGCAGTATTTT.

V is TRBV7-2 and J is TRBJ2-3; 11 positions agree with TRBD1. CDR3 length: 15 residues. V gave up 4 bases and J gave up 6 bases; unmatched junction bases: 6. The germline V gene encodes CDR1 SGHTA and CDR2 FQGNSA. CDR3 sequence reads: CASSSGTGGGDTQYF. The CDR3 DNA reads as TGTGCCAGCAGCTCAGGGACAGGGGGAGGGGATACGCAGTATTTT.

This clone appeared a single time. This chain joins TRBV15 and TRBJ2-3; a possible D gene is TRBD2 (6 bases). V lost 1 base and J 5 bases, leaving 10 bases between the germline ends. This CDR3 contains 14 residues. CDR1 and CDR2 from the germline V gene are LNHNV and YYDKDF (reference sequence). CDR3 amino acids: CATSRGAGRDTQYF. The CDR3 DNA follows: TGTGCCACCAGCAGAGGGGCGGGGAGAGATACGCAGTATTTT.

The chain is built from TRBV9 and TRBJ2-2; TRBD2 matches at 7 bases. The germline CDR1 and CDR2 sequences are SGDLS and YYNGEE. The length of the CDR3 is 15 residues. Trimming removed 0 bases from V and 4 bases from J; junction bases left unmatched: 3. The CDR3 here is CASSVGGSFTGELFF. The DNA for the CDR3 is TGTGCCAGCAGCGTAGGCGGGAGCTTCACCGGGGAGCTGTTTTTT.

This clone is a singleton in its sample. The V call is TRBV7-2, the J call TRBJ1-2; no clear D gene. V was shortened by 3 bases and J by 2 bases, with 10 bases between the two germline ends. Germline V gene data show CDR1 as SGHTA and CDR2 as FQGNSA. This CDR3 is 14 amino acids long. The CDR3 here is CASSFRGTNYGYTF. The CDR3 nucleotides read TGTGCCAGCAGCTTCCGGGGAACCAACTATGGCTACACCTTC.

The V and J genes are TRBV9 and TRBJ2-2; TRBD2 aligns across 14 bases. Germline CDR1 and CDR2: SGDLS and YYNGEE. CDR3 length equals 18 residues. V was pared by 0 bases and J by 3 bases, with 4 bases of the junction left unmatched. The CDR3 bases are TGTGCCAGCAGCGTAGCTCCGGGACTAGCGGGGGACACCGGGGAGCTGTTTTTT. Translated, it gives CASSVAPGLAGDTGELFF.

A few counts support this clone. The chain couples TRBV19 to TRBJ1-6; weak D call: TRBD1 (6 bases). CDR1 is LNHDA and CDR2 is SQIVND in the germline V gene (reference sequence). The ends were cut back, 6 bases at V and 7 bases at J, with 13 bases in the middle. This CDR3 comprises 14 residues. The CDR3 nucleotides read TGTGCCAGTAGCTTCCGGACAGAGAATTCACCCCTCCACTTT. Its protein is CASSFRTENSPLHF.

This sequence joins TRBV7-2 and TRBJ1-2; D not certain. This CDR3 region has 10 residues. The germline V gene encodes CDR1 SGHTA and CDR2 FQGNSA. With 7 bases removed from V and 8 bases from J, the gap between germline ends came to 8 bases. Here the CDR3 DNA reads TGTGCCAGCAAAAACGGGGGCTACACCTTC. It is translated as CASKNGGYTF. Full variable domain (rest looked up from reference TRBV7-2 and TRBJ1-2): GAGVSQSPSNKVTEKGKDVELRCDPISGHTALYWYRQSLGQGLEFLIYFQGNSAPDKSGLPSDRFSAERTGGSVSTLTIQRTQQEDSAVYLCASKNGGYTFGSGTRLTVV.